Below, 17 T cell receptor beta chains from the same sample are listed, as sequenced in a study of blood T cell repertoires in COVID-19. Repertoires were generated with immunoSEQ multiplex PCR, while TCRdb's copy carries only in-frame clones and drops some. The table includes about 140,000 clones, 65% to 85% detected once. Material: peripheral blood. The receptors here all came from a woman aged 60 to 75 with acute or convalescent COVID-19.

V gene TRBV28 combines with J gene TRBJ2-3; D perhaps matches TRBD2 (5 bases). Between the trimmed V and J ends, which lost 6 bases and 2 bases, there was a span of 6 bases. CDR3 size: 12 residues. Germline V gives CDR1 MDHEN, CDR2 SYDVKM. CDR3 residues: CASRRATDTQYF. The CDR3 DNA sequence: TGTGCCAGCAGGCGGGCCACAGATACGCAGTATTTT.

J is TRBJ2-7 and V is TRBV14, with D possibly being TRBD2 (6 bases). Germline V gene sequence: CDR1 SGHDN, CDR2 FVKESK. V was cut by 3 bases and J by 0 bases, with 18 bases left in between. The CDR3 runs 17 residues. The chain's CDR3 is CASSHALGGRGSYEQYF. The CDR3 DNA reads as TGTGCCAGCAGCCACGCGCTGGGGGGAAGGGGCTCCTACGAGCAGTACTTC.

This clone was counted a few times. J is TRBJ2-7 and V is TRBV4-3; 13 positions match TRBD2. Germline V gives CDR1 LGHNA, CDR2 YSLEER. V gave up 4 bases and J gave up 0 bases; unmatched junction bases: 9. This CDR3 is 18 amino acids long. The CDR3 bases are TGCGCCAGCAGCCTCCAACCCGGGACTAGCGGGACCTCCTACGAGCAGTACTTC. It yields the protein CASSLQPGTSGTSYEQYF.

This chain links TRBV19 with TRBJ1-5; D not resolved. The germline V and J ends were trimmed by 1 base and 3 bases, with 13 bases remaining between them. Germline V CDR1 and CDR2: LNHDA, SQIVND (reference sequence). This CDR3 is 16 amino acids long. The CDR3 DNA sequence: TGTGCCAGTAGTATAGCAGGTCCCCTTACCAATCAGCCCCAGCATTTT. It translates to CASSIAGPLTNQPQHF.

The genes are TRBV6-5 and TRBJ1-2, with no clear D. The germline V gene encodes CDR1 MNHEY and CDR2 SVGAGI. V gave up 6 bases and J gave up 8 bases, with 19 bases separating them. CDR3 length equals 14 residues. Written as DNA, the CDR3 is TGTGCCAGCAGCCGCGTCCGAGGGAGAGGCGGCTACACCTTC. Translation gives CASSRVRGRGGYTF.

The rearrangement uses TRBV27 and TRBJ2-1; possible D gene TRBD2, 6 bases. The V gene lost 0 bases and the J gene lost 4 bases, with 13 bases spanning the gap. Germline values: CDR1 MNHEY, CDR2 SMNVEV (reference sequence). The CDR3 contains 16 residues. The CDR3 reads CASSLSSLASYNEQFF. CDR3 DNA: TGTGCCAGCAGTTTATCCTCCCTAGCGAGTTACAATGAGCAGTTCTTC.

This sequence joins TRBV11-1 and TRBJ2-1; D possibly corresponds to TRBD2 (6 bases). This CDR3 region has 14 residues. V lost 4 bases, J lost 8 bases, and 15 bases lay in between. CDR1 is SGHAT, CDR2 FQDESV, per germline (reference sequence). The CDR3 region is CASSSRGLVHEQFF. CDR3 DNA: TGTGCCAGCAGCTCCCGGGGACTGGTGCATGAGCAGTTCTTC.

The V and J genes are TRBV12-5 and TRBJ1-1; D might be TRBD1 (5 bases). The CDR3 has 15 amino acids. Per germline, CDR1 LGHNT and CDR2 FRNRAP. V gave up 2 bases and J gave up 0 bases, with 10 bases separating them. The CDR3: CASGLNGGLNTEAFF. The DNA of the CDR3 is TGTGCTAGTGGTTTGAATGGGGGGTTGAACACTGAAGCTTTCTTT.

The rearrangement links TRBV10-3 to TRBJ2-3; TRBD2 matches at 8 bases. The CDR3 spans 14 residues. Germline V gene sequence: CDR1 ENHRY, CDR2 SYGVKD. V shed 6 bases and J 5 bases; nucleotides not matched to a gene: 7. CDR3 nucleotides: TGTGCCATCAGGTCACTAGCGGCGAGAGATACGCAGTATTTT. Protein: CAIRSLAARDTQYF.

This clone was seen just once. The chain is built from TRBV28 and TRBJ2-5; D is unclear. CDR1 is MDHEN and CDR2 is SYDVKM in the germline V gene. Trimming pared 6 bases from V and 7 bases from J, leaving 15 bases between. The CDR3 runs 13 residues. The CDR3: CASSANSFATQYF. CDR3 nucleotide sequence: TGTGCCAGCAGCGCTAATTCTTTTGCGACCCAGTACTTC.

The CDR3 is CATAGTSGNNEQFF. In nucleotides, the CDR3 is TGTGCCACTGCCGGGACTAGCGGTAACAATGAGCAGTTCTTC. The chain recombines TRBV6-5 with TRBJ2-1; 11 positions agree with TRBD2. Germline lookup yields CDR1 MNHEY and CDR2 SVGAGI. With 10 bases clipped from V and 5 bases from J, the junction kept 7 bases outside the gene matches. CDR3 length: 14 amino acids.

The V call is TRBV5-1, the J call TRBJ2-1; 7 bases align to TRBD1. V lost 4 bases, J lost 8 bases, and 6 bases stayed unmatched. The germline V gene has CDR1 SGHRS and CDR2 YFSETQ. The CDR3 spans 13 residues. The DNA of the CDR3 is TGCGCCAGCAGCACCTGGGACAGTTATGAGCAGTTCTTC. It translates to CASSTWDSYEQFF.

V usage is TRBV20-1 and J usage is TRBJ2-7; 7 positions match TRBD1. J lost 8 bases, V lost 5 bases, and 6 bases had no gene match. This CDR3 contains 11 residues. Germline values: CDR1 DFQATT, CDR2 SNEGSKA (reference sequence). The CDR3 DNA is TGCAGTGCTTGGACAGGAGAGAAGCAGTACTTC. This gives the protein CSAWTGEKQYF.

This clone was counted a few times. This same CDR3 is encoded by further DNA sequences in the sample. This chain uses TRBV7-2 with TRBJ2-5; TRBD1 might be the D (6 bases). V lost 2 bases and J 3 bases, leaving 10 bases between the germline ends. Germline V gives CDR1 SGHTA, CDR2 FQGNSA. The CDR3 length is 14 residues. CDR3 loop: CASSLIQGKETQYF. CDR3 DNA: TGTGCCAGCAGCTTAATACAGGGCAAAGAGACCCAGTACTTC.

The genes are TRBV4-1 and TRBJ2-1, with D possibly TRBD2 on 7 matching bases. The CDR3 runs 15 residues. The germline V gene encodes CDR1 MGHRA and CDR2 YSYEKL. V was clipped by 0 bases and J by 11 bases, with 17 bases between them. The CDR3 sequence is CASSQDRGGGTQQFF. In nucleotides, the CDR3 is TGCGCCAGCAGCCAAGATCGTGGCGGGGGCACGCAGCAGTTCTTC.

This chain links TRBV5-1 with TRBJ2-2, with a tentative D call TRBD2 (5 bases). This CDR3 comprises 14 residues. With 6 bases removed from V and 4 bases from J, the gap between germline ends came to 13 bases. In germline, CDR1 is SGHRS, CDR2 YFSETQ. CDR3 bases: TGCGCCAGCAATCGGGGTACGGGCACCGGGGAGCTGTTTTTT. Protein sequence: CASNRGTGTGELFF.

V and J are TRBV19 and TRBJ1-1, with 7 bases matching TRBD1. This CDR3 is 14 amino acids long. CDR1 LNHDA and CDR2 SQIVND come from the germline V gene (reference sequence). Trimming took 9 bases from V and 5 from J; bases not matched to a gene: 12. The CDR3 is CASIMTGLGTEAFF. The CDR3 nucleotides read TGTGCCAGCATAATGACAGGGCTGGGGACTGAAGCTTTCTTT.